The 20 T cell receptor beta chains reported below all come from one sample, sequenced in a study of blood T cell repertoires in COVID-19. Data came from immunoSEQ multiplex PCR; TCRdb stores just in-frame clones and leaves some out. The table records 300,000 or so clones, 85% to 90% of them present only once. The source material was peripheral blood. The receptors were sampled from a woman in her thirties or forties with acute or convalescent COVID-19.

The chain is built from TRBV12-5 and TRBJ1-3; D is perhaps TRBD1 (5 bases). This CDR3 contains 13 residues. Germline values: CDR1 LGHNT, CDR2 FRNRAP. V shed 7 bases and J shed 7 bases, with 14 bases lying between them. The CDR3 is CASERAPGNTIYF. The CDR3 DNA sequence: TGTGCTAGTGAGCGGGCCCCAGGGAACACCATATATTTT. Full variable domain (remainder filled in from reference TRBV12-5 and TRBJ1-3): DARVTQTPRHKVTEMGQEVTMRCQPILGHNTVFWYRQTMMQGLELLAYFRNRAPLDDSGMPKDRFSAEMPDATLATLKIQPSEPRDSAVYFCASERAPGNTIYFGEGSWLTVV.

The V gene is TRBV5-1, the J gene TRBJ1-1; D gene uncertain. CDR1 and CDR2 (germline): SGHRS, YFSETQ. Deletions cut 4 bases from V and 8 bases from J, with 12 bases between. The CDR3 extends over 12 amino acids. The CDR3 nucleotides read TGCGCCAGCAGCGGAATGGGCGTAGAAGCTTTCTTT. This gives the protein CASSGMGVEAFF.

The CDR3 nucleotides read TGTGCCAGCAGTGTACGGACAGGGAACTATGGCTACACCTTC. Translated: CASSVRTGNYGYTF. The chain is built from TRBV2 and TRBJ1-2, with 8 bases lining up with TRBD1. Germline CDR1 and CDR2: SNHLY and FYNNEI. The ends lost 4 bases at V and 2 bases at J; junction bases unmatched: 3. The CDR3 spans 14 residues.

The chain couples TRBV29-1 to TRBJ1-2; 9 nucleotides align to TRBD1. Trimming at V came to 0 bases and at J to 3 bases, leaving 5 bases not matched to a gene. The CDR3 extends over 15 amino acids. Germline CDR1 and CDR2: SQVTM and ANQGSEA. DNA of the CDR3: TGCAGCGTTGAAGAAGGGACAGGGTGGGACTATGGCTACACCTTC. This translates into CSVEEGTGWDYGYTF.

This clone was seen once. The chain joins TRBV15 to TRBJ2-5; the D is unclear. The V gene's germline CDR1 is LNHNV and CDR2 YYDKDF (reference sequence). With 3 bases removed from V and 1 base from J, the gap between germline ends came to 6 bases. This CDR3 has 13 amino acids. The CDR3 DNA reads as TGTGCCACCAGCAGCGCAGGCCAAGAGACCCAGTACTTC. Translation: CATSSAGQETQYF.

In its sample, this clone was seen once. The J gene is TRBJ1-1, the V gene TRBV10-1, with D possibly TRBD1 on 6 matching bases. This CDR3 contains 15 residues. The ends were cut back, 6 bases at V and 6 bases at J, with 20 bases in the middle. CDR1 WNHNN and CDR2 SYGVQD come from the germline V gene (reference sequence). This CDR3 reads CASSPGVQEGAEAFF. In nucleotides, the CDR3 is TGCGCCAGCAGCCCAGGGGTTCAAGAAGGGGCTGAAGCTTTCTTT.

The chain uses TRBV2 and TRBJ1-1; maybe TRBD1 (5 bases). V gave up 4 bases and J gave up 5 bases, with 14 bases separating them. The germline V gene has CDR1 SNHLY and CDR2 FYNNEI. The CDR3 sequence is 14 residues long. CDR3 residues: CASSGDSMRTEAFF. For the CDR3, the DNA is TGTGCCAGCAGTGGCGACAGTATGAGGACTGAAGCTTTCTTT.

Concerning this clone: It is unclear where the CDR3 begins or ends on the DNA, so no DNA is shown, and the CDR3 is as TCRdb lists it. The gene calls are TRBV5-4 and TRBJ2-5; the table's TRBD2 call for D was not verified on the DNA. With termini counted, the CDR3 has 16 amino acids. Germline V gives CDR1 SGHNT, CDR2 YYREEE (reference sequence). The CDR3 here is CASSPSGRGGLETQYF.

CDR3 region: CASRRDRPSGNTIYF. In nucleotides, the CDR3 is TGTGCCAGCAGACGGGACAGGCCCTCTGGAAACACCATATATTTT. The rearrangement uses TRBV6-4 and TRBJ1-3; 8 nucleotides align to TRBD1. CDR3 length: 15 residues. V shed 6 bases and J 0 bases; nucleotides not matched to a gene: 4. Looked up from germline, CDR1 is MRHNA and CDR2 is SNTAGT.

The gene calls are TRBV20-1 and TRBJ2-5, with D unclear. The germline V gene encodes CDR1 DFQATT and CDR2 SNEGSKA (reference sequence). V was shortened by 7 bases and J by 4 bases, with 10 bases between the two germline ends. This CDR3 contains 11 residues. In nucleotides, the CDR3 is TGCAGTGTGGAAGGCGGAGAGACCCAGTACTTC. Protein product: CSVEGGETQYF.

Concerning this clone itself: The identical CDR3 is also encoded by other nucleotide sequences in the sample. The V gene is TRBV5-1, the J gene TRBJ1-1; 7 bases match TRBD1. CDR1 and CDR2 from the germline V gene are SGHRS and YFSETQ. The CDR3 extends over 14 amino acids. The V and J ends lost 2 bases and 0 bases, in that order; junction bases with no gene match: 1. CDR3 loop: CASSLGQVNTEAFF. In DNA, the CDR3 is TGCGCCAGCAGCTTAGGACAGGTGAACACTGAAGCTTTCTTT.

The rearrangement uses TRBV6-6 and TRBJ1-1; D perhaps matches TRBD1 (6 bases). The length of the CDR3 is 14 residues. Germline values: CDR1 MNHNY, CDR2 SVGAGI (reference sequence). V was trimmed by 6 bases and J by 2 bases, leaving 13 bases between them. In DNA form, the CDR3 reads TGTGCCAGCAGCCCGGACAGAGGTAACACTGAAGCTTTCTTT. Translating it yields CASSPDRGNTEAFF.

The chain carries TRBV6-5 and TRBJ1-1; a weak D match, TRBD1 (5 bases). Trimming took off 4 bases at V and 4 bases at J, with 10 bases between the two ends. Per germline, CDR1 MNHEY and CDR2 SVGAGI. CDR3 size: 13 residues. In DNA form, the CDR3 reads TGTGCCAGCAGTTTAACAGGCGGCACTGAAGCTTTCTTT. This translates into CASSLTGGTEAFF.

The CDR3 here is CAWSVQGATNYGYTF. CDR3 coding DNA: TGTGCCTGGAGTGTACAGGGGGCAACTAACTATGGCTACACCTTC. The chain combines TRBV30 with TRBJ1-2; 9 positions agree with TRBD1. Germline CDR1 and CDR2: GTSNPN and SVGIG (reference sequence). The CDR3 loop spans 15 amino acids. The trim removed 0 bases at V and 0 bases at J, leaving 2 bases unmatched.

The V gene is TRBV7-2, the J gene TRBJ2-3; 12 positions agree with TRBD2. J lost 4 bases, V lost 4 bases, and 3 bases had no gene match. CDR3 length equals 15 residues. The germline V gene encodes CDR1 SGHTA and CDR2 FQGNSA. CDR3 protein: CASSSWTSGADTQYF. In nucleotides, the CDR3 is TGTGCCAGCAGCTCGTGGACTAGCGGGGCAGATACGCAGTATTTT.

Written as DNA, the CDR3 is TGTGCCAGTAGTATAGTGGCGGCAGGGGGCCAGAACTATGGCTACACCTTC. It yields the protein CASSIVAAGGQNYGYTF. This rearrangement joins TRBV19 to TRBJ1-2; 8 bases line up with TRBD1. The CDR3 consists of 17 residues. The V segment lost 1 base and the J segment 2 bases; nucleotides outside the gene matches: 9. CDR1 is LNHDA, CDR2 SQIVND, per germline (reference sequence).

The chain employs TRBV24-1 and TRBJ2-3; D not resolved. The CDR3 sequence is 14 residues long. Germline CDR1 and CDR2: KGHDR and SFDVKD. V lost 5 bases, J lost 4 bases, and 12 bases lay in between. CDR3 sequence reads: CATSVSAGADTQYF. The CDR3 nucleotides read TGTGCCACCAGTGTGAGTGCCGGAGCAGATACGCAGTATTTT.

J is TRBJ2-6 and V is TRBV19, with D perhaps TRBD2 (6 bases). The germline V gene has CDR1 LNHDA and CDR2 SQIVND (reference sequence). Trimming took 4 bases from V and 2 from J, leaving 9 bases between them. The CDR3 length is 15 residues. The CDR3 nucleotides read TGTGCCAGTAGTAGGGGGGAGCCTGGGGCCAACGTCCTGACTTTC. Its protein is CASSRGEPGANVLTF.

V and J are TRBV18 and TRBJ2-7; the D gene is possibly TRBD1 (6 bases). V lost 4 bases and J 3 bases, leaving 22 bases between the germline ends. The germline V gene encodes CDR1 KGHSH and CDR2 LQKENI. There are 17 residues in the CDR3. The DNA of the CDR3 is TGTGCCAGCTCACAGCGGAACGACAGGCGTACTTACTACGAGCAGTACGTC. As protein: CASSQRNDRRTYYEQYV.

The V gene is TRBV5-6, the J gene TRBJ1-2; D possibly corresponds to TRBD1 (5 bases). CDR1 and CDR2 from the germline V gene are SGHDT and YYEEEE. This CDR3 has 14 amino acids. The germline V and J ends were trimmed by 4 bases and 2 bases, with 12 bases remaining between them. CDR3 amino acids: CASSPRGANYGYTF. CDR3 in DNA: TGTGCCAGCAGCCCCCGTGGGGCCAACTATGGCTACACCTTC.